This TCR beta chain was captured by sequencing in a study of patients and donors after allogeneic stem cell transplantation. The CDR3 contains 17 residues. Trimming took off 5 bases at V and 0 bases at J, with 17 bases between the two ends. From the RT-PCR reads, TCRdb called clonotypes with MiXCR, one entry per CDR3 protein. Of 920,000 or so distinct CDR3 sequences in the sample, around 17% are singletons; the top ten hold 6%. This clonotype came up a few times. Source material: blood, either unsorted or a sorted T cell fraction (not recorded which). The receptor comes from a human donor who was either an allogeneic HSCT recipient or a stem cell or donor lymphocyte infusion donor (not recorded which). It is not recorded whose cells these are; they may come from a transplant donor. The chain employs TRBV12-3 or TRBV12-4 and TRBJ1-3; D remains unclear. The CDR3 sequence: CASSLTETAFSGNTIYF. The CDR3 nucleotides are TGTGCCAGCAGTCTGACGGAGACTGCCTTCTCTGGAAACACCATATATTTT.